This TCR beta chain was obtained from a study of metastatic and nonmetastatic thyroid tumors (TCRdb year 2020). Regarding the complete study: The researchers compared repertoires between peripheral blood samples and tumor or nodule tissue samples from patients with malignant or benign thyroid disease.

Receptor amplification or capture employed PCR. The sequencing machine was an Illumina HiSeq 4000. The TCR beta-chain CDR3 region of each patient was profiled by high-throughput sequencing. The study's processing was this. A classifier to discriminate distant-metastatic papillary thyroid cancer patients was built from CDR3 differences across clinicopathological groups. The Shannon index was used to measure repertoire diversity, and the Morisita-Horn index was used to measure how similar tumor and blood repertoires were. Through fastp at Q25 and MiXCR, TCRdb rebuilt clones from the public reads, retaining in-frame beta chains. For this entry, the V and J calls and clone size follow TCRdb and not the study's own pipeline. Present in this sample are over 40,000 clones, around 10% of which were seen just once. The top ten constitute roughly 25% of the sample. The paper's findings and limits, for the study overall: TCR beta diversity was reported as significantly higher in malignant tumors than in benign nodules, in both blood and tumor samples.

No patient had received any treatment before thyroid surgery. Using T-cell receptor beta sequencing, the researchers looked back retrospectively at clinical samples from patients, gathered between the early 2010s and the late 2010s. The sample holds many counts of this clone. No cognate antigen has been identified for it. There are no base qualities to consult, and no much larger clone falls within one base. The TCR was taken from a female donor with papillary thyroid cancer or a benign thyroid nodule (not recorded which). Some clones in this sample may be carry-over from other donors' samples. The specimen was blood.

The base sequence is TGTGCCAGCAGTCCTCCCGAGACAGGGGTGGAGACCCAGTACTTC. This translates into CASSPPETGVETQYF. The chain links TRBV28 with TRBJ2-5, with 8 middle bases fitting TRBD1. The CDR3 contains 15 residues, cysteine and phenylalanine counted. The read is trimmed to its CDR3 DNA, 45 bases read in frame from base 1. After removal of 5 bases from V and 5 bases from J, the junction retains 10 bases not matched to a gene. CDR1 MDHEN and CDR2 SYDVKM were looked up in the germline V gene.